The 9 T cell receptor beta chains below all came from one sample that was sequenced in a study of blood T cells in healthy people across ages. PCR was performed a second time for roughly 7 to 12 cycles using a sample-barcoded 5' primer and a J-beta primer mix. Via MiXCR, TCRdb re-called the 5' RACE reads, giving one row per CDR3 protein. The table shows 800,000 to 950,000 distinct CDR3 sequences, with 30% to 45% occurring only once. Source material: blood. These receptors were taken from a man between 18 and 35 years old in good health.

This clonotype was picked up a small number of times. The chain couples TRBV10-3 to TRBJ2-3; 11 nucleotides align to TRBD2. J lost 2 bases, V lost 6 bases, and 4 bases had no gene match. The CDR3 sequence is 15 residues long. Germline CDR1 ENHRY, CDR2 SYGVKD. This CDR3 reads CAIRTSGEDTDTQYF. The CDR3 DNA is TGTGCCATCAGGACTAGCGGGGAAGACACAGATACGCAGTATTTT.

J is TRBJ1-5 and V is TRBV25-1; a possible D gene is TRBD1 (5 bases). Trimming took 1 base from V and 4 from J, leaving 11 bases between them. The CDR3 runs to 15 residues. Looked up from germline, CDR1 is MGHDK and CDR2 is SYGVNS. CDR3 bases: TGTGCCAGCAGTGAATCGGGGACGACTAATCAGCCCCAGCATTTT. It translates to CASSESGTTNQPQHF.

This chain joins TRBV7-8 and TRBJ2-4; D remains ambiguous. The last part of the DNA fits TRBJ2-7 better; the J call may be wrong. Germline CDR1 reads SGHVS; CDR2 reads FQNEAQ. CDR3 size: 15 residues. The CDR3, as DNA: TGTGCCAGCAGCCGATCGACCCTTCTCGAGTACGAGCAGTACTTC. Translated, it gives CASSRSTLLEYEQYF.

This clonotype appeared a few times. This chain connects TRBV27 to TRBJ2-3; D might be TRBD1 (5 bases). Germline CDR1 and CDR2: MNHEY and SMNVEV (reference sequence). V lost 3 bases to trimming and J lost 4 bases, with 14 bases between them. The CDR3 spans 15 residues. CDR3 in DNA: TGTGCCAGCAGTTTCGCAGGGCCTCCCCCAGATACGCAGTATTTT. Encoded protein: CASSFAGPPPDTQYF.

This sequence joins TRBV20-1 and TRBJ2-3, with 8 bases fitting TRBD2. CDR1 DFQATT and CDR2 SNEGSKA come from the germline V gene (reference sequence). The CDR3 contains 14 residues. V dropped 1 base and J dropped 5; count of bases not matched to a gene: 5. This CDR3 reads CSARAGGPEDTQYF. In DNA form, the CDR3 reads TGCAGTGCTAGAGCGGGGGGGCCCGAAGATACGCAGTATTTT.

This clonotype was seen a handful of times. The chain carries TRBV3-1 and TRBJ2-1; perhaps TRBD2 as D (6 bases). The V gene lost 4 bases and the J gene lost 4 bases, with 20 bases spanning the gap. This CDR3 region has 17 residues. From germline, CDR1 is LGHDT and CDR2 YNNKEL (reference sequence). CDR3 residues: CASSPTRSHGEYNEQFF. The CDR3 DNA reads as TGTGCCAGCAGCCCGACTAGGAGCCACGGAGAATACAATGAGCAGTTCTTC.

A remark on this clonotype: It may be a read error: a sequence one base away is much more abundant. The chain combines TRBV10-3 with TRBJ2-7, with a weak D call TRBD1 (5 bases). The CDR3 is 13 residues long. Germline V CDR1 and CDR2: ENHRY, SYGVKD. Here the CDR3 DNA reads TGTGCCATCAGTGCCCAGGGCTCCTACGGGCAGTACTTC. Its protein product is CAISAQGSYGQYF.

This rearrangement joins TRBV28 to TRBJ2-3; D possibly corresponds to TRBD1 (5 bases). This CDR3 contains 19 residues. Germline V gives CDR1 MDHEN, CDR2 SYDVKM. V lost 5 bases and J 2 bases, leaving 26 bases between the germline ends. The CDR3 spells CASSPSPVRVGLLTDTQYF. CDR3 coding DNA: TGTGCCAGCAGTCCATCCCCTGTCAGGGTGGGCCTCCTCACAGATACGCAGTATTTT.

This clonotype was counted only a few times. As DNA, the CDR3 is TGCAGTGCTAGCCGTTTGGCGGGGATGAGGAACAATGAGCAGTTCTTC. Translation: CSASRLAGMRNNEQFF. The J gene is TRBJ2-1, the V gene TRBV20-1; weak D call: TRBD2 (6 bases). The CDR3 contains 16 residues. Germline loops: CDR1 DFQATT, CDR2 SNEGSKA (reference sequence). V lost 3 bases to trimming and J lost 5 bases, with 20 bases between them.